This T cell receptor (beta chain) was captured by sequencing in a study of blood T cell repertoires in COVID-19. As for the study in general: The United States, Italy and Spain were the sources of the acute and convalescent COVID-19 samples. T cells, B-cell-depleted T cells, or PBMCs supplied cDNA or gDNA.

The CDR3 covers 13 residues. V lost 4 bases and J lost 2; bases outside the gene matches: 1. The germline V gene encodes CDR1 SGHTA and CDR2 FQGTGA. This clone has only one observation. Original data processing: Estimation of nucleated cell counts was performed using reference gene primer amplification. TCRdb's table, derived via immunoSEQ multiplex PCR, lists solely in-frame clones and lacks some. That table gives V, J and clone size, and the DNA gave D and trimming. The repertoire has about 140,000 clones, 85% to 90% of them found once; the top ten carry 1.5%. Source material: peripheral blood. This receptor was identified in a woman in her fifties or sixties with acute or convalescent COVID-19. The chain is built from TRBV7-3 and TRBJ2-5, with 7 bases lining up with TRBD1. The CDR3 spells CASSSTGQETQYF. CDR3 nucleotides: TGTGCCAGCAGCTCGACAGGGCAAGAGACCCAGTACTTC.